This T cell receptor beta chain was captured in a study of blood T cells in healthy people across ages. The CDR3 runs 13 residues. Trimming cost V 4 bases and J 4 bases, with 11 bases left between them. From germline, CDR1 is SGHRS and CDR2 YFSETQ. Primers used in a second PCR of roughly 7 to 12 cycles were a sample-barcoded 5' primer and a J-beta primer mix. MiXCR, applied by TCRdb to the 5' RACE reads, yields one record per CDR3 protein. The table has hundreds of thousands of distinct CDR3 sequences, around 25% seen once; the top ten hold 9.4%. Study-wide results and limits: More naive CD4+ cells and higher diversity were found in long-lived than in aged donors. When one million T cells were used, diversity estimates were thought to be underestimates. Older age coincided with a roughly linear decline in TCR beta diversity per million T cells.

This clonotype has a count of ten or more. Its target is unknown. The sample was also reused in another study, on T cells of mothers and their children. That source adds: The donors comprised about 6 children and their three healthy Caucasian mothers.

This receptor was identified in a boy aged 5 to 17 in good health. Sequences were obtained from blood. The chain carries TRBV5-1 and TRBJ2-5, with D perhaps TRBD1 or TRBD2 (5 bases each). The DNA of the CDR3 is TGCGCCAGCAGCCCGGGACCTTCAGAGACCCAGTACTTC. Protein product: CASSPGPSETQYF.